The source of this T cell receptor (beta chain) is a study of OX40 agonist ivuxolimab in advanced cancers. Study overall: Three patients, one with hepatocellular carcinoma and two with cutaneous melanoma, responded partially.

Germline CDR1 reads GTSNPN; CDR2 reads SVGIG (reference sequence). The CDR3 covers 13 residues. V was shortened by 2 bases and J by 4 bases, with 9 bases between the two germline ends. Here immunoSEQ multiplex PCR was the method, and the copy in TCRdb shows in-frame clones only, minus some. The sample has more than 75,000 clones; approximately 85% are singletons. In this sample, this clone turned up a few times. The chain carries TRBV30 and TRBJ1-5; D gene ambiguous. The sample in question was CD4+ or CD8+ T cells sorted from blood, obtained in a trial of the OX40 agonist ivuxolimab. The TCR originated in an adult with an advanced solid tumor such as melanoma, head and neck, liver or kidney cancer. The CDR3 reads CAWSKDLNQPQHF. The CDR3 nucleotides are TGTGCCTGGAGTAAGGACCTAAATCAGCCCCAGCATTTT.